These T cell receptor beta chains were read from a single sample in a study of shared clonotypes between healthy human individuals. The assay was immunoSEQ multiplex PCR, and TCRdb's table has in-frame clones only and misses some. The table includes some 510,000 clones, less than 85% detected once. Sequencing was done on a sample of PBMCs. The receptors stem from a woman in her forties in good health. Some clones in this sample may be carry-over from other donors' samples. CDR3s include the opening cysteine and the closing phenylalanine or tryptophan. Each record gives: J gene, CDR3 length, V gene, D gene, clone size, CDR3 DNA, CDR3 protein. The D gene is left open where the match is weak. Some rows mark clone size as missing; the rest say once, few, many or name a class of expanded clone.

TRBJ2-1	14	TRBV6-4	TRBD2	once	TGTGCCAGCAGTGAACAAGCGGGAGGGCATGAGCAGTTCTTC	CASSEQAGGHEQFF
TRBJ2-4	16	TRBV6-1	TRBD2	NA	TGTGCCAGCAGTGTTAGCGGGGGAATAGCCAAAAACATTCAGTACTTC	CASSVSGGIAKNIQYF
TRBJ2-1	13	TRBV5-1	NA	NA	TGCGCCAGCAGCTTGGGACTAGTGTATGAGCAGTTCTTC	CASSLGLVYEQFF
TRBJ2-3	17	TRBV5-8	NA	NA	TGTGCCAGCAGCTTCGAGGCCCTGGCGGTGAGCACAGATACGCAGTATTTT	CASSFEALAVSTDTQYF
TRBJ2-2	15	TRBV15	NA	NA	TGTGCCACCAGCAGAGCTCAGGGTATCTCCGGGGAGCTGTTTTTT	CATSRAQGISGELFF
TRBJ2-7	12	TRBV5-8	NA	NA	TGTGCCAGCAGCCTAACATGGTACGAGCAGTACTTC	CASSLTWYEQYF
TRBJ2-3	14	TRBV27	NA	many	TGTGCCAGCAGTCTCACTTTAAGCACAGATACGCAGTATTTT	CASSLTLSTDTQYF
TRBJ2-7	13	TRBV15	NA	NA	TGTGCCACCAGCAGAGAACATTACTACGAGCAGTACTTC	CATSREHYYEQYF
TRBJ2-7	14	TRBV11-2	NA	many	TGTGCCAGCAGCTTAGATAGGGCAGCCTACGAGCAGTACTTC	CASSLDRAAYEQYF
TRBJ2-7	15	TRBV6-5	TRBD2	once	TGTGCCAGCAGTTACACACTAGCGGGTACATACGAGCAGTACTTC	CASSYTLAGTYEQYF
TRBJ2-2	16	TRBV2	TRBD2	many	TGTGCCAGCAGCGGCGGGACTAGCATAGTGGCCGGGGAGCTGTTTTTT	CASSGGTSIVAGELFF
TRBJ2-3	13	TRBV9	NA	NA	TGTGCCAGCAGTACAGACTACACAGATACGCAGTATTTT	CASSTDYTDTQYF
TRBJ2-2	14	TRBV7-8	TRBD2	NA	TGTGCCAGCAGTGCGGGAGTTGGAACCGGGGAGCTGTTTTTT	CASSAGVGTGELFF
TRBJ1-1	14	TRBV27	NA	NA	TGTGCCAGCAGTTTTCGAGGGGGTCTTGGTGAAGCTTTCTTT	CASSFRGGLGEAFF
TRBJ2-5	15	TRBV7-3	NA	once	TGTGCCAGCAGCTTAACGTCCGGGGGCATGGAGACCCAGTACTTC	CASSLTSGGMETQYF
TRBJ2-1	15	TRBV30	TRBD2	NA	TGTGCCTGGAGTGTATTAGCGGGAGGGCCGGGTGAGCAGTTCTTC	CAWSVLAGGPGEQFF
TRBJ2-7	14	TRBV19	NA	NA	TGTGCCAGTAGTCCTACCGGGACCCGCTACGAGCAGTACTTC	CASSPTGTRYEQYF
TRBJ2-2	13	TRBV27	TRBD2	NA	TGTGCCAGCAGTCCCTGGGGGGGCGGGGAGCTGTTTTTT	CASSPWGGGELFF
TRBJ2-1	16	TRBV7-9	TRBD2	NA	TGTGCCAGCAGCTCACTAGCGGAGAGCTCCTACAATGAGCAGTTCTTC	CASSSLAESSYNEQFF
TRBJ2-3	14	TRBV10-3	NA	NA	TGTGCCATCAGTGACAGGGGTAGCACAGATACGCAGTATTTT	CAISDRGSTDTQYF
TRBJ2-1	15	TRBV28	NA	NA	TGTGCCAGCAGACTGGGAACTCACTCCTACAATGAGCAGTTCTTC	CASRLGTHSYNEQFF
TRBJ1-3	13	TRBV28	NA	few	TGTGCCAGCACCAGTGGACAGGGAAACACCATATATTTT	CASTSGQGNTIYF
TRBJ1-6	13	TRBV27	NA	NA	TGTGCCAGCAGTTTAGCTACAAATTCACCCCTCCACTTT	CASSLATNSPLHF
TRBJ1-5	15	TRBV9	NA	NA	TGTGCCAGCAGCGTCTTTGACAGTCGCAATCAGCCCCAGCATTTT	CASSVFDSRNQPQHF
TRBJ2-2	13	TRBV11-1	NA	few	TGTGCCAGCAGCTCTACTGACACCGGGGAGCTGTTTTTT	CASSSTDTGELFF
TRBJ1-1	13	TRBV6-6	TRBD1	once	TGTGCCGGCCGGGGACAGGGGAACACTGAAGCTTTCTTT	CAGRGQGNTEAFF